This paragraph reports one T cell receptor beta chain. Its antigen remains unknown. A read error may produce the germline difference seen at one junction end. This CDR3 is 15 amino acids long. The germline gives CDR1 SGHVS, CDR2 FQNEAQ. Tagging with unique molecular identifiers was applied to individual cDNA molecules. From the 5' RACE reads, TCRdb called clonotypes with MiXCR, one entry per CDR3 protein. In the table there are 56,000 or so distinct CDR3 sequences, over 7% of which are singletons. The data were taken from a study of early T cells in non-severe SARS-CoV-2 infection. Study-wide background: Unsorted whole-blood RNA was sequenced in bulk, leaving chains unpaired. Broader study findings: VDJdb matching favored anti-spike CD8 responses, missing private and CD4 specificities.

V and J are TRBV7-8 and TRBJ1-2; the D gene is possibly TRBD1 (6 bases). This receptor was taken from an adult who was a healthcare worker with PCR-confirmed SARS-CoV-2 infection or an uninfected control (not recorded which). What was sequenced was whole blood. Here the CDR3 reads CVSSLSRDTRYGYTF. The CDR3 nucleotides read TGTGTCAGCAGCTTATCTAGGGACACGCGATATGGCTACACCTTC.